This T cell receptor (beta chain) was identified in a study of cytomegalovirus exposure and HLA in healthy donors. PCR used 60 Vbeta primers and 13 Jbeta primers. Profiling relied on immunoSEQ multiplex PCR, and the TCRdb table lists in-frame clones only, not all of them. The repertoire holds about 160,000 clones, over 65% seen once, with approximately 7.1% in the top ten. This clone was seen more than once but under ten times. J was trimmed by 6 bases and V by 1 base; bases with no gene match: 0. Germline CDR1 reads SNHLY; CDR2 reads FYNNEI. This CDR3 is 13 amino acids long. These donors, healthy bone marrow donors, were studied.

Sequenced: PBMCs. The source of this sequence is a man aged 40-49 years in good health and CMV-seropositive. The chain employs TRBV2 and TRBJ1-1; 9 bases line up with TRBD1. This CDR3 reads CASSEGQGAEAFF. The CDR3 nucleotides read TGTGCCAGCAGTGAAGGACAGGGGGCTGAAGCTTTCTTT.